A single sample is the source of the 28 T cell receptor beta chains below, sequenced in a study of cytomegalovirus exposure and HLA in healthy donors. PCR involved 60 Vbeta and 13 Jbeta primers. Repertoires were generated with immunoSEQ multiplex PCR, while TCRdb's copy carries only in-frame clones and drops some. The sample has around 100,000 clones. Input material: PBMCs. These receptors were taken from a man aged 40-49 years in good health and CMV-seronegative.

The rearrangement links TRBV18 to TRBJ1-6; TRBD1 might be the D (5 bases). The CDR3 extends over 16 amino acids. V gave up 0 bases and J gave up 3 bases, with 9 bases separating them. The germline gives CDR1 KGHSH, CDR2 LQKENI. The CDR3, as DNA: TGTGCCAGCTCACCACCAAGGGGCGGCTATAATTCACCCCTCCACTTT. Protein sequence: CASSPPRGGYNSPLHF. Looking up the rest from reference TRBV18 and TRBJ1-6 gives the full variable domain: NAGVMQNPRHLVRRRGQEARLRCSPMKGHSHVYWYRQLPEEGLKFMVYLQKENIIDESGMPKERFSAEFPKEGPSILRIQQVVRGDSAAYFCASSPPRGGYNSPLHFGNGTRLTVT.

The V call is TRBV7-9, the J call TRBJ2-7, with a weak D call TRBD1 (5 bases). The CDR3 is 13 amino acids. Germline V gives CDR1 SEHNR, CDR2 FQNEAQ (reference sequence). The V end lost 2 bases, the J end lost 7 bases, and 12 bases lay between the germline ends. CDR3: CASSLPPTAEQYF. The CDR3 nucleotides read TGTGCCAGCAGCTTACCCCCGACAGCTGAGCAGTACTTC.

The rearrangement uses TRBV7-2 and TRBJ2-2, with 8 nucleotides matching TRBD1. The germline V gene has CDR1 SGHTA and CDR2 FQGNSA. This CDR3 is built from 15 residues. The V segment lost 5 bases and the J segment 5 bases; nucleotides outside the gene matches: 7. CDR3 DNA: TGTGCCAGCAGCCTTGGACAGGGAGGAACCGGGGAGCTGTTTTTT. Translating it yields CASSLGQGGTGELFF.

The J gene is TRBJ2-5, the V gene TRBV27, with 10 bases fitting TRBD2. The J call may not be correct, given that the DNA end is closer to TRBJ2-7. Germline lookup yields CDR1 MNHEY and CDR2 SMNVEV (reference sequence). This CDR3 has 15 amino acids. The CDR3 protein is CASSWRLAGTYEQYF. CDR3 sequence (DNA): TGTGCCAGCAGTTGGAGACTAGCGGGTACATACGAGCAGTACTTC.

The V and J genes are TRBV19 and TRBJ1-1; 7 nucleotides line up with TRBD1. With 4 bases clipped from V and 0 bases from J, the junction kept 5 bases outside the gene matches. CDR3 size: 15 residues. Per the germline V gene, CDR1 is LNHDA and CDR2 is SQIVND (reference sequence). The CDR3 nucleotides read TGTGCCAGTAGTAGTGGGGACAGTTTGAACACTGAAGCTTTCTTT. Residues: CASSSGDSLNTEAFF.

The chain combines TRBV5-1 with TRBJ2-7, with TRBD1 matching 7 bases. The CDR3 spans 14 residues. CDR1 SGHRS and CDR2 YFSETQ come from the germline V gene. V lost 5 bases to trimming and J lost 7 bases; unmatched junction nucleotides: 12. CDR3 amino acids: CASSKVQGEREQYF. The CDR3 DNA follows: TGCGCCAGCAGTAAGGTTCAGGGGGAGAGAGAGCAGTACTTC.

The chain couples TRBV13 to TRBJ2-2; no clear D gene. The germline V gene has CDR1 PRHDT and CDR2 FYEKMQ (reference sequence). CDR3 size: 14 residues. V was trimmed by 3 bases and J by 1 base, leaving 6 bases between them. CDR3 in amino acids: CASSFSGNTGELFF. As DNA, the CDR3 is TGTGCCAGCAGCTTCTCGGGGAACACCGGGGAGCTGTTTTTT. The full variable domain, with the rest looked up from reference TRBV13 and TRBJ2-2, is AAGVIQSPRHLIKEKRETATLKCYPIPRHDTVYWYQQGPGQDPQFLISFYEKMQSDKGSIPDRFSAQQFSDYHSELNMSSLELGDSALYFCASSFSGNTGELFFGEGSRLTVL.

CDR3 coding DNA: TGTGCCAGTAGATTTCGGGCTCTAGGGACTAGCGGGAGTTTGGAGACCCAGTACTTC. Translation gives CASRFRALGTSGSLETQYF. J is TRBJ2-5 and V is TRBV19; 14 positions match TRBD2. V shed 6 bases and J 5 bases; nucleotides not matched to a gene: 17. CDR1 and CDR2 (germline): LNHDA, SQIVND (reference sequence). The CDR3 is made up of 19 amino acids.

The chain joins TRBV7-8 to TRBJ2-2; 9 nucleotides align to TRBD1. The CDR3 has 15 residues. V lost 4 bases and J lost 3; bases outside the gene matches: 3. CDR1 and CDR2 (germline): SGHVS, FQNEAQ. CDR3 protein: CASSSRDRDTGELFF. CDR3 bases: TGTGCCAGCAGCTCCCGGGACAGGGACACCGGGGAGCTGTTTTTT.

This chain uses TRBV5-4 with TRBJ2-7; D is perhaps TRBD1 (6 bases). V was shortened by 6 bases and J by 0 bases, with 10 bases between the two germline ends. The V gene's germline CDR1 is SGHNT and CDR2 YYREEE (reference sequence). The CDR3 length is 13 residues. CDR3 bases: TGTGCCAGCAAACGACAGGACTCCTACGAGCAGTACTTC. Residues: CASKRQDSYEQYF.

This rearrangement joins TRBV29-1 to TRBJ2-7; tentative D call: TRBD1 (5 bases). CDR3 length: 14 residues. Germline V CDR1 and CDR2: SQVTM, ANQGSEA. Between the trimmed V and J ends, which lost 4 bases and 1 base, there was a span of 14 bases. The CDR3 reads CSVVQGVISYEQYF. The CDR3 region has the DNA TGCAGCGTTGTCCAGGGTGTGATATCCTACGAGCAGTACTTC.

The CDR3 sequence is CASSTRNTGELFF. CDR3 nucleotide sequence: TGTGCCAGCAGCACCAGGAACACCGGGGAGCTGTTTTTT. V gene TRBV5-6 combines with J gene TRBJ2-2; D gene ambiguous. The CDR3 is 13 amino acids. Trimming took 4 bases from V and 1 from J, leaving 5 bases between them. Germline CDR1 reads SGHDT; CDR2 reads YYEEEE.

The chain combines TRBV7-6 with TRBJ2-1; weak D call: TRBD1 (6 bases). Germline V gene sequence: CDR1 SGHVS, CDR2 FNYEAQ. This CDR3 is built from 15 residues. Trimming removed 5 bases at V and 9 bases at J, with 20 bases between. The CDR3 reads CASSGRDLRGGEQFF. CDR3 DNA: TGTGCCAGCAGCGGCCGGGACCTTCGAGGGGGTGAGCAGTTCTTC.

The J gene is TRBJ1-1, the V gene TRBV30; D perhaps matches TRBD1 (6 bases). The V end was cut by 0 bases, the J end by 6 bases, with 8 bases between. CDR3 length: 12 residues. Germline V gene sequence: CDR1 GTSNPN, CDR2 SVGIG (reference sequence). The CDR3 here is CAWSVGAPEAFF. The CDR3 DNA follows: TGTGCCTGGAGTGTGGGGGCCCCTGAAGCTTTCTTT.

V and J are TRBV4-3 and TRBJ2-7, with D possibly being TRBD2 (6 bases). The CDR3 is 15 amino acids. With 0 bases removed from V and 7 bases from J, the gap between germline ends came to 16 bases. In germline, CDR1 is LGHNA, CDR2 YSLEER. CDR3: CASSQETERVGEQYF. CDR3 bases: TGCGCCAGCAGCCAAGAGACAGAGCGGGTAGGAGAGCAGTACTTC.

The rearrangement links TRBV19 to TRBJ2-2; 8 nucleotides match TRBD1. CDR3 length equals 16 residues. V shed 3 bases and J 1 base; nucleotides not matched to a gene: 4. Germline-derived CDR1 and CDR2 are LNHDA and SQIVND (reference sequence). CDR3 sequence (DNA): TGTGCCAGTAGTATTGATACAGGGGGGAACACCGGGGAGCTGTTTTTT. Amino acid sequence: CASSIDTGGNTGELFF. Full variable domain (rest looked up from reference TRBV19 and TRBJ2-2): DGGITQSPKYLFRKEGQNVTLSCEQNLNHDAMYWYRQDPGQGLRLIYYSQIVNDFQKGDIAEGYSVSREKKESFPLTVTSAQKNPTAFYLCASSIDTGGNTGELFFGEGSRLTVL.

The V call is TRBV5-6, the J call TRBJ1-2; TRBD1 is a possible D gene (6 bases). CDR3 length equals 16 residues. V was clipped by 3 bases and J by 1 base, with 16 bases between them. In germline, CDR1 is SGHDT, CDR2 YYEEEE. This CDR3 is CASSSPLGRGNYGYTF. The DNA of the CDR3 is TGTGCCAGCAGCTCACCTCTGGGCAGGGGTAACTATGGCTACACCTTC.

The chain employs TRBV4-2 and TRBJ1-4; no clear D. The CDR3 loop spans 12 amino acids. Trimming took off 0 bases at V and 8 bases at J, with 4 bases between the two ends. Looked up from germline, CDR1 is LGHNA and CDR2 is YNFKEQ. The CDR3 bases are TGTGCCAGCAGCCAAGACAGAGAAAAACTGTTTTTT. Translating it yields CASSQDREKLFF.

The rearrangement joins TRBV5-1 to TRBJ2-2; no definite D call. This CDR3 is built from 14 residues. With 0 bases removed from V and 1 base from J, the gap between germline ends came to 4 bases. CDR1 is SGHRS and CDR2 is YFSETQ in the germline V gene. The CDR3: CASSLVGNTGELFF. The CDR3, as DNA: TGCGCCAGCAGCTTGGTCGGGAACACCGGGGAGCTGTTTTTT.

The chain uses TRBV27 and TRBJ1-2; tentatively, D is TRBD1 (6 bases). Germline loops: CDR1 MNHEY, CDR2 SMNVEV (reference sequence). This CDR3 has 19 amino acids. Trimming removed 3 bases at V and 4 bases at J, with 27 bases between. Written as DNA, the CDR3 is TGTGCCAGCAGTTTGAAACCTACGACAGTCGGGGGGGCGCCCTATGGCTACACCTTC. Translated: CASSLKPTTVGGAPYGYTF.

The chain is built from TRBV4-3 and TRBJ1-2; TRBD1 aligns across 7 bases. The J segment lost 4 bases and the V segment lost 4 bases, leaving 12 bases of the junction unmatched. Germline values: CDR1 LGHNA, CDR2 YSLEER. The CDR3 loop spans 16 amino acids. The CDR3 DNA follows: TGCGCCAGCAGCCGGACCCTAGGGGGCCAGACCTATGGCTACACCTTC. This encodes CASSRTLGGQTYGYTF.

The chain uses TRBV28 and TRBJ1-1; possible D gene TRBD1, 6 bases. Trimming stripped 5 bases from V and 0 bases from J, with 13 bases between. Germline loops: CDR1 MDHEN, CDR2 SYDVKM. The CDR3 is made up of 15 amino acids. CDR3 region: CASSPLDRMNTEAFF. CDR3 bases: TGTGCCAGCAGTCCTCTCGACAGGATGAACACTGAAGCTTTCTTT.

The chain uses TRBV5-4 and TRBJ2-1, with a weak D call TRBD1 (5 bases). With 0 bases removed from V and 10 bases from J, the gap between germline ends came to 11 bases. The CDR3 is 13 amino acids. The germline gives CDR1 SGHNT, CDR2 YYREEE (reference sequence). The DNA for the CDR3 is TGTGCCAGCAGCTTGGCCGAGAGACAGGAGCAGTTCTTC. It encodes CASSLAERQEQFF.

This chain joins TRBV5-6 and TRBJ2-1, with TRBD1 identical over 8 bases. Trimming removed 4 bases from V and 1 base from J; junction bases left unmatched: 7. Germline V gene lookup returns CDR1 SGHDT and CDR2 YYEEEE. This CDR3 comprises 16 residues. The CDR3 nucleotides read TGTGCCAGCAGCCCGGTTGACAGGGGTTCCTACAATGAGCAGTTCTTC. Translating gives CASSPVDRGSYNEQFF.

The V call is TRBV10-3, the J call TRBJ2-6; a possible D gene is TRBD2 (5 bases). V was trimmed by 0 bases and J by 2 bases, leaving 17 bases between them. The CDR3 is 19 residues long. Germline values: CDR1 ENHRY, CDR2 SYGVKD. The CDR3 reads CAISESRADSPPGANVLTF. In DNA form, the CDR3 reads TGTGCCATCAGTGAGTCGAGGGCAGACTCTCCCCCTGGGGCCAACGTCCTGACTTTC.

As DNA, the CDR3 is TGTGCCAGCAGACGGTGGGGGGGCGGGATACACGAGCAGTACTTC. It codes for CASRRWGGGIHEQYF. The chain employs TRBV27 and TRBJ2-7, with TRBD2 as a possible D gene (7 bases). Germline V lookup: CDR1 MNHEY, CDR2 SMNVEV (reference sequence). V was pared by 6 bases and J by 5 bases, with 20 bases between. The CDR3 has 15 residues.

V gene TRBV19 combines with J gene TRBJ1-1; D ambiguous. Trimming pared 6 bases from V and 0 bases from J, leaving 11 bases between. Germline CDR1 LNHDA, CDR2 SQIVND (reference sequence). This CDR3 is built from 14 residues. The chain's CDR3 is CASRGRVMNTEAFF. DNA of the CDR3: TGTGCCAGTAGGGGGAGGGTAATGAACACTGAAGCTTTCTTT.

The rearrangement uses TRBV19 and TRBJ1-4; no clear D. The CDR3 extends over 15 amino acids. Germline CDR1 is LNHDA and CDR2 is SQIVND (reference sequence). Trimming removed 5 bases from V and 4 bases from J, with 14 bases in between. The CDR3 loop reads CASSYLGEDNEKLFF. The DNA of the CDR3 is TGTGCCAGTAGTTACCTCGGTGAGGATAATGAAAAACTGTTTTTT.